These 17 T cell receptor beta chains were all obtained from the same sample, sequenced in a study of shared clonotypes between healthy human individuals. Profiling relied on immunoSEQ multiplex PCR, and the TCRdb table lists in-frame clones only, not all of them. The data show approximately 980,000 clones, less than 85% seen once. The material sequenced was memory CD4+ T cells sorted from blood. Subset denoted: CD45RA-negative fraction. These receptor sequences come from a man aged 18 to 29 in good health.

The chain couples TRBV6-5 to TRBJ1-6, with D maybe TRBD1 (6 bases). V shed 6 bases and J shed 3 bases, with 6 bases lying between them. The CDR3 has 13 amino acids. Germline V gene data show CDR1 as MNHEY and CDR2 as SVGAGI. CDR3: CASRDSYNSPLHF. The CDR3 DNA follows: TGTGCCAGCAGGGACAGCTATAATTCACCCCTCCACTTT.

The chain uses TRBV6-1 and TRBJ2-7; 7 positions match TRBD1. With V trimmed by 5 bases and J by 2 bases, 6 bases remained unmatched. The CDR3 runs to 14 residues. CDR1 and CDR2 from the germline V gene are MNHNS and SASEGT. The DNA of the CDR3 is TGTGCCAGCAGTACAGGGGAAACAACCTACGAGCAGTACTTC. It specifies CASSTGETTYEQYF.

This clone was observed once. V gene TRBV19 combines with J gene TRBJ2-7, with TRBD1 matching over 7 bases. The CDR3 length is 15 residues. Trimming removed 6 bases from V and 2 bases from J; junction bases left unmatched: 10. Looked up from germline, CDR1 is LNHDA and CDR2 is SQIVND (reference sequence). CDR3 bases: TGTGCCAGTAGCCAACTCCCCGGGACAGCCTACGAGCAGTACTTC. This codes for CASSQLPGTAYEQYF. The full variable domain, its missing parts supplied by reference TRBV19 and TRBJ2-7, is DGGITQSPKYLFRKEGQNVTLSCEQNLNHDAMYWYRQDPGQGLRLIYYSQIVNDFQKGDIAEGYSVSREKKESFPLTVTSAQKNPTAFYLCASSQLPGTAYEQYFGPGTRLTVT.

The rearrangement uses TRBV28 and TRBJ1-1; tentatively, D is TRBD1 (5 bases). The ends were cut back, 2 bases at V and 4 bases at J, with 11 bases in the middle. CDR1 and CDR2 (germline): MDHEN, SYDVKM. The CDR3 runs 14 residues. In DNA form, the CDR3 reads TGTGCCAGCAGTTTAAGGAGGGGAGGCACTGAAGCTTTCTTT. It translates to CASSLRRGGTEAFF. Combining the CDR3 with reference TRBV28 and TRBJ1-1 gives the whole variable domain DVKVTQSSRYLVKRTGEKVFLECVQDMDHENMFWYRQDPGLGLRLIYFSYDVKMKEKGDIPEGYSVSREKKERFSLILESASTNQTSMYLCASSLRRGGTEAFFGQGTRLTVV.

This clone was recorded a few times. The chain joins TRBV2 to TRBJ1-1; tentatively, D is TRBD1 (5 bases). The V gene lost 11 bases and the J gene lost 2 bases, with 12 bases spanning the gap. This CDR3 has 12 residues. The V gene's germline CDR1 is SNHLY and CDR2 FYNNEI. The DNA of the CDR3 is TGTGCCTATGGCAGGGAAAACACTGAAGCTTTCTTT. Its protein product is CAYGRENTEAFF.

Notes on this clone: Other nucleotide sequences in the sample specify the same CDR3. In DNA, the CDR3 is TGTGCCAGCAGACAGGGGACCTATGGCTACACCTTC. It specifies CASRQGTYGYTF. The rearrangement links TRBV6-5 to TRBJ1-2; 7 bases are shared with TRBD1. The ends lost 6 bases at V and 4 bases at J; junction bases unmatched: 2. This CDR3 contains 12 residues. Looked up from germline, CDR1 is MNHEY and CDR2 is SVGAGI.

At least ten counts were recorded for this clone. The J gene is TRBJ2-3, the V gene TRBV30, with D perhaps being TRBD1 or TRBD2 (5 bases each). The CDR3 is 12 amino acids. Germline CDR1 is GTSNPN and CDR2 is SVGIG (reference sequence). V was cut by 5 bases and J by 4 bases, with 10 bases left in between. CDR3 loop: CAWGTGSDTQYF. CDR3 nucleotides: TGTGCCTGGGGGACGGGGTCAGATACGCAGTATTTT.

The chain uses TRBV6-5 and TRBJ2-7, with a weak D call TRBD1 (6 bases). With 9 bases removed from V and 5 bases from J, the gap between germline ends came to 17 bases. Germline lookup yields CDR1 MNHEY and CDR2 SVGAGI. The CDR3 has 13 amino acids. The CDR3 region has the DNA TGTGCCAGTTCGTCTTCACAGGGCAACGAGCAGTACTTC. Residues: CASSSSQGNEQYF.

This clone showed up just a few times. J is TRBJ2-1 and V is TRBV5-1; D is uncertain. Trimming removed 4 bases at V and 0 bases at J, with 11 bases between. The CDR3 length is 15 residues. The germline CDR1 and CDR2 sequences are SGHRS and YFSETQ. As DNA, the CDR3 is TGCGCCAGCAGCCGGATAGGGAACTCCTACAATGAGCAGTTCTTC. Translating it yields CASSRIGNSYNEQFF.

V usage is TRBV4-1 and J usage is TRBJ1-2; D is possibly TRBD1 (6 bases). The V end lost 0 bases, the J end lost 4 bases, and 6 bases lay between the germline ends. Germline assignment: CDR1 MGHRA and CDR2 YSYEKL. The CDR3 loop spans 13 amino acids. CDR3 loop: CASSQEGAYGYTF. The DNA of the CDR3 is TGCGCCAGCAGCCAAGAGGGGGCCTATGGCTACACCTTC.

This clone was found once. This sample also contains other DNA sequences that code for the same CDR3. This chain links TRBV5-6 with TRBJ2-7; D gene uncertain. V lost 1 base and J 4 bases, leaving 6 bases between the germline ends. The V gene's germline CDR1 is SGHDT and CDR2 YYEEEE. The CDR3 totals 12 residues. The CDR3 loop reads CASSLSGYEQYF. CDR3 coding DNA: TGTGCCAGCAGCTTGTCTGGGTACGAGCAGTACTTC.

Concerning this clone: Other DNA sequences in this specimen translate into the identical CDR3. This sequence joins TRBV2 and TRBJ2-1; 9 bases align to TRBD2. The V segment lost 1 base and the J segment 4 bases; nucleotides outside the gene matches: 2. Germline V gene lookup returns CDR1 SNHLY and CDR2 FYNNEI. CDR3 size: 15 residues. The CDR3 nucleotides read TGTGCCAGCAGTGAAGAGCTAGCGGGGTACAATGAGCAGTTCTTC. Protein sequence: CASSEELAGYNEQFF.

The chain has TRBV6-5 and TRBJ2-1, with 7 bases that match TRBD1. V was clipped by 4 bases and J by 3 bases; unmatched bases: 3. The CDR3 spans 14 residues. Germline values: CDR1 MNHEY, CDR2 SVGAGI. The CDR3 is CASSLRGLYNEQFF. DNA for the CDR3: TGTGCCAGCAGTTTGAGGGGGCTCTACAATGAGCAGTTCTTC.

The chain carries TRBV5-1 and TRBJ2-4; D possibly corresponds to TRBD2 (6 bases). The V end was cut by 2 bases, the J end by 1 base, with 16 bases between. CDR3 length equals 17 residues. Germline CDR1 and CDR2: SGHRS and YFSETQ. CDR3 sequence (DNA): TGCGCCAGCAGCTTTGGAGGGAGCCCCTTGGCCAAAAACATTCAGTACTTC. Its translation: CASSFGGSPLAKNIQYF.

This clone occurred a few times. The rearrangement links TRBV4-1 to TRBJ1-3, with TRBD1 matching 7 bases. Trimming cost V 2 bases and J 6 bases; bases outside gene matches: 4. The CDR3 covers 14 residues. CDR1 MGHRA and CDR2 YSYEKL come from the germline V gene. CDR3 amino acids: CASSQRQGENTIYF. CDR3 DNA: TGCGCCAGCAGCCAACGACAGGGAGAAAACACCATATATTTT.

This chain uses TRBV29-1 with TRBJ1-2; D not resolved. The germline V gene encodes CDR1 SQVTM and CDR2 ANQGSEA. Trimming took off 2 bases at V and 0 bases at J, with 7 bases between the two ends. This CDR3 contains 13 residues. CDR3 coding DNA: TGCAGCGTTGAATCCCCAACTAACTATGGCTACACCTTC. Its translation: CSVESPTNYGYTF.

This clone was counted many times. The chain joins TRBV29-1 to TRBJ2-2; D ambiguous. V lost 8 bases to trimming and J lost 7 bases, with 17 bases between them. The CDR3 is made up of 13 amino acids. Germline lookup yields CDR1 SQVTM and CDR2 ANQGSEA. CDR3 loop: CSLHAEKIGELFF. The CDR3 coding sequence is TGCAGCCTCCATGCAGAGAAGATCGGGGAGCTGTTTTTT.